The source of this T cell receptor (beta chain) is a study of human T cells and chemical hapten exposure. TCRdb re-analysed the RACE reads in MiXCR, keeping a single row per CDR3 protein. The sample records fewer than 300,000 distinct CDR3 sequences, just under 8% being singletons. Indicated time point: pre-sensitization, week 0. As for treatment: therapeutic diphenylcyclopropenone sensitization with weekly scalp DPC. Ten or more counts support this clonotype. Sample: whole blood, taken in connection with sensitization to the hapten diphenylcyclopropenone (DPC). This sequence originates from a man aged 18 to 29 with alopecia areata. Some clones in this sample may be carry-over from other donors' samples.

This CDR3 is CATRSLTDTQYF. The CDR3 bases are TGTGCCACCCGGAGCCTCACAGATACGCAGTATTTT. The rearrangement uses TRBV12-3 or TRBV12-4 and TRBJ2-3; D uncertain. Trimming shortened V by 10 bases and J by 2 bases, and 10 bases separated the two germline ends. The CDR3 covers 12 residues.